The T cell receptor beta chain described here comes from a study of naive and memory T cell subsets. This clonotype has a count of ten or more. Its antigen is unknown. Study conclusions and caveats: Naive repertoires, especially CD8, held a few larger clonotypes, possibly memory cells re-expressing CD45RA.

The CDR3 consists of 14 residues. V was cut by 6 bases and J by 3 bases, with 17 bases left in between. Germline lookup yields CDR1 DFQATT and CDR2 SNEGSKA (reference sequence). Both TRBC1 and TRBC2 were covered by a beta constant-region primer of two equimolar oligonucleotides. Four rounds of PCR amplified the ligated cDNA using nested alpha and beta constant-region primers plus SP2. TCRdb itself ran the UMI-ligation and nested PCR reads through MiXCR, one entry per CDR3 protein. The sample carries 150,000 or so distinct CDR3 sequences, about 20% recorded once. The sequence derives from a human donor in good health. The J gene is TRBJ1-2, the V gene TRBV20-1, with D tentatively TRBD1 (5 bases). Sequencing input: naive CD4+ T cells from blood. This CDR3 reads CSAPLGQGDYGYTF. The CDR3 DNA is TGCAGTGCCCCCTTGGGCCAGGGCGACTATGGCTACACCTTC.